The 25 T cell receptor beta chains below come from one sample, sequenced in a study of patients and donors after allogeneic stem cell transplantation. In TCRdb, the RT-PCR reads were re-called with MiXCR into one record per CDR3 protein. This table holds about 150,000 distinct CDR3 sequences, roughly 35% found once. Sample: blood, either unsorted or a sorted T cell fraction (not recorded which). Receptors were obtained from a human donor who was either an allogeneic HSCT recipient or a stem cell or donor lymphocyte infusion donor (not recorded which). It is not recorded whose cells these are; they may come from a transplant donor.

There are a few counts of this clonotype. The chain carries TRBV12-3 or TRBV12-4 and TRBJ1-1; 8 nucleotides agree with TRBD1. V trimming: 4 bases; J trimming: 8 bases; junction bases outside the gene matches: 15. The CDR3 length is 16 residues. This chain's CDR3 is CASSWPHRGGEREAFF. In DNA form, the CDR3 reads TGTGCCAGCAGTTGGCCCCACAGGGGGGGCGAAAGAGAAGCTTTCTTT.

The chain is built from TRBV10-3 and TRBJ2-1; maybe TRBD2 (7 bases). The CDR3 is made up of 12 amino acids. The germline V gene has CDR1 ENHRY and CDR2 SYGVKD. V gave up 8 bases and J gave up 5 bases, with 10 bases separating them. CDR3: CAIRGANNEQFF. The DNA of the CDR3 is TGTGCCATCCGGGGGGCCAACAATGAGCAGTTCTTC.

CDR3 sequence: CASSLDGKRAGEQFF. The CDR3 DNA reads as TGCGCCAGCAGCTTGGACGGGAAAAGGGCCGGGGAGCAGTTCTTC. The rearrangement links TRBV5-1 to TRBJ2-1; weak D call: TRBD2 (5 bases). Germline-derived CDR1 and CDR2 are SGHRS and YFSETQ. The CDR3 runs to 15 residues. Trimming removed 0 bases at V and 10 bases at J, with 17 bases between.

This clonotype was counted a few times. The chain joins TRBV10-3 to TRBJ1-2; D ambiguous. Germline lookup yields CDR1 ENHRY and CDR2 SYGVKD. Deletions cut 11 bases from V and 2 bases from J, with 21 bases between. The CDR3 consists of 15 residues. The CDR3 DNA is TGTGCCTCCCGACCCACTCCCCCCGACAACTATGGCTACACCTTC. Translated: CASRPTPPDNYGYTF.

DNA of the CDR3: TGTGCCAGCAGCCTGGACGTACAAGAGACCCAGTACTTC. Encoded protein: CASSLDVQETQYF. This chain connects TRBV5-5 to TRBJ2-5; D gene uncertain. Looked up from germline, CDR1 is SGHKS and CDR2 is YYEKEE (reference sequence). The ends were cut back, 4 bases at V and 2 bases at J, with 9 bases in the middle. The CDR3 spans 13 residues.

CDR3 sequence reads: CASSEGAGELFF. Written as DNA, the CDR3 is TGTGCCAGCAGTGAGGGGGCCGGGGAGCTGTTTTTT. The chain employs TRBV2 and TRBJ2-2, with D perhaps being TRBD1 or TRBD2 (5 bases each). CDR3 length: 12 amino acids. The ends were cut back, 3 bases at V and 6 bases at J, with 5 bases in the middle. Germline V gene lookup returns CDR1 SNHLY and CDR2 FYNNEI.

The J gene is TRBJ1-6, the V gene TRBV10-3; D unresolved. Germline CDR1 ENHRY, CDR2 SYGVKD. The V end was cut by 3 bases, the J end by 7 bases, with 10 bases between. The CDR3 totals 14 residues. Here the CDR3 reads CAISDSGPNSPLHF. CDR3 DNA: TGTGCCATCAGTGACTCAGGTCCCAATTCACCCCTCCACTTT.

V and J are TRBV5-1 and TRBJ2-3; no reliable D call. Germline V CDR1 and CDR2: SGHRS, YFSETQ. This CDR3 is 12 amino acids long. The V end was cut by 3 bases, the J end by 4 bases, with 6 bases between. This chain's CDR3 is CASSSPPDTQYF. CDR3 coding DNA: TGCGCCAGCAGCTCTCCACCAGATACGCAGTATTTT. The variable domain in full, with the rest retrieved from reference TRBV5-1 and TRBJ2-3, is KAGVTQTPRYLIKTRGQQVTLSCSPISGHRSVSWYQQTPGQGLQFLFEYFSETQRNKGNFPGRFSGRQFSNSRSEMNVSTLELGDSALYLCASSSPPDTQYFGPGTRLTVL.

The J gene is TRBJ2-3, the V gene TRBV5-1, with D possibly being TRBD1 (6 bases). Trimming removed 1 base from V and 0 bases from J, with 27 bases in between. CDR1 and CDR2 (germline): SGHRS, YFSETQ. The CDR3 is 21 amino acids. CDR3 in amino acids: CASSLQPPGQTTAPSTDTQYF. The CDR3 coding sequence is TGCGCCAGCAGCTTGCAACCTCCAGGACAGACTACTGCCCCTAGCACAGATACGCAGTATTTT. Full variable domain (outside the CDR3, taken from reference TRBV5-1 and TRBJ2-3): KAGVTQTPRYLIKTRGQQVTLSCSPISGHRSVSWYQQTPGQGLQFLFEYFSETQRNKGNFPGRFSGRQFSNSRSEMNVSTLELGDSALYLCASSLQPPGQTTAPSTDTQYFGPGTRLTVL.

This clonotype turned up a few times. The gene calls are TRBV6-1 and TRBJ1-6; D is undetermined. V lost 6 bases and J lost 5, with 14 bases in between. CDR1 is MNHNS, CDR2 SASEGT, per germline. This CDR3 spans 15 amino acids. CDR3 in amino acids: CASSPFGPHNSPLHF. As DNA, the CDR3 is TGTGCCAGCAGCCCGTTTGGGCCACATAATTCACCCCTCCACTTT.

The chain has TRBV28 and TRBJ2-7; 8 nucleotides agree with TRBD2. This CDR3 has 15 amino acids. The V and J ends lost 2 bases and 2 bases, in that order; junction bases with no gene match: 5. Germline CDR1 and CDR2: MDHEN and SYDVKM. The CDR3 DNA sequence: TGTGCCAGCAGTTTACCCGGGGGGGGGACCTACGAGCAGTACGTC. Encoded protein: CASSLPGGGTYEQYV.

This clonotype has more than one count but fewer than ten. The chain's CDR3 is CASSLVAGGDYGYTF. Written as DNA, the CDR3 is TGTGCCAGCAGTTTAGTGGCAGGGGGCGACTATGGCTACACCTTC. This chain uses TRBV27 with TRBJ1-2; TRBD1 aligns across 8 bases. Per the germline V gene, CDR1 is MNHEY and CDR2 is SMNVEV (reference sequence). Trimming removed 2 bases from V and 3 bases from J; junction bases left unmatched: 5. This CDR3 contains 15 residues.

This clonotype was picked up a small number of times. V and J are TRBV12-3 or TRBV12-4 and TRBJ1-5, with D possibly being TRBD1 (6 bases). The CDR3 loop spans 16 amino acids. Trimming removed 8 bases at V and 0 bases at J, with 17 bases between. CDR3 in amino acids: CASQVRGTNSNQPQHF. The CDR3 DNA is TGTGCCAGCCAGGTCCGGGGGACAAATAGCAATCAGCCCCAGCATTTT.

The chain employs TRBV9 and TRBJ2-7, with D possibly matching TRBD1 (6 bases). The CDR3 is made up of 15 amino acids. CDR1 SGDLS and CDR2 YYNGEE come from the germline V gene. Trimming stripped 0 bases from V and 6 bases from J, with 16 bases between. CDR3 protein: CASSVGGGPSSEQYF. CDR3 in DNA: TGTGCCAGCAGCGTAGGAGGGGGACCGTCGTCCGAGCAGTACTTC.

The table lists this clonotype with a few counts. The CDR3 region has the DNA TGTGCCAGCAGCCAGGGGTGGCTCCTTGGTGGCTACACCTTC. Residues: CASSQGWLLGGYTF. This chain links TRBV3-1 with TRBJ1-2; the D is unclear. CDR1 is LGHDT, CDR2 YNNKEL, per germline (reference sequence). The ends were cut back, 3 bases at V and 7 bases at J, with 15 bases in the middle. This CDR3 spans 14 amino acids.

The rearrangement joins TRBV27 to TRBJ1-2; 7 bases fit TRBD1. V trimming: 6 bases; J trimming: 6 bases; junction bases outside the gene matches: 10. CDR3 length equals 14 residues. Looked up from germline, CDR1 is MNHEY and CDR2 is SMNVEV (reference sequence). CDR3 in amino acids: CASSHRQGSNGYTF. The CDR3 DNA follows: TGTGCCAGCAGCCACCGACAGGGTAGTAATGGCTACACCTTC.

In DNA, the CDR3 is TGTGCCAGCAGCTCGCTACTAGCGGGGGCCTACGAGCAGTACTTC. It translates to CASSSLLAGAYEQYF. This chain links TRBV13 with TRBJ2-7, with 11 nucleotides matching TRBD2. Germline-derived CDR1 and CDR2 are PRHDT and FYEKMQ (reference sequence). Trimming took 4 bases from V and 2 from J; bases not matched to a gene: 4. CDR3 length equals 15 residues.

The rearrangement uses TRBV4-3 and TRBJ2-1; 7 bases fit TRBD2. CDR1 LGHNA and CDR2 YSLEER come from the germline V gene. V lost 2 bases, J lost 1 base, and 8 bases stayed unmatched. The CDR3 is made up of 17 amino acids. The CDR3 sequence is CASSQSGTGLSYNEQFF. Here the CDR3 DNA reads TGCGCCAGCAGCCAATCGGGGACGGGACTATCCTACAATGAGCAGTTCTTC.

This clonotype showed up just a few times. V and J are TRBV9 and TRBJ1-6, with 8 bases that match TRBD1. V lost 4 bases to trimming and J lost 7 bases; unmatched junction nucleotides: 4. The germline gives CDR1 SGDLS, CDR2 YYNGEE. This CDR3 is 14 amino acids long. The CDR3 DNA reads as TGTGCCAGCAGCATCACAGGGGGAAATTCACCCCTCCACTTT. Protein product: CASSITGGNSPLHF. Looking up the rest from reference TRBV9 and TRBJ1-6 gives the full variable domain: DSGVTQTPKHLITATGQRVTLRCSPRSGDLSVYWYQQSLDQGLQFLIQYYNGEERAKGNILERFSAQQFPDLHSELNLSSLELGDSALYFCASSITGGNSPLHFGNGTRLTVT.

This clonotype was seen only a few times. The chain has TRBV4-1 and TRBJ2-7; TRBD1 matches at 7 bases. The CDR3 is made up of 14 amino acids. CDR1 and CDR2 (germline): MGHRA, YSYEKL. V was clipped by 3 bases and J by 3 bases; unmatched bases: 5. CDR3 region: CASSQSRDSYEQYV. CDR3 sequence (DNA): TGCGCCAGCAGCCAGAGTAGGGACAGCTACGAGCAGTACGTC.

This chain connects TRBV9 to TRBJ2-3; no clear D gene. From germline, CDR1 is SGDLS and CDR2 YYNGEE. CDR3 length: 16 amino acids. V was pared by 4 bases and J by 4 bases, with 19 bases between. CDR3 DNA sequence: TGTGCCAGCAGCCCCCGGAACGGGTTGGATGCAGATACGCAGTATTTT. Translating gives CASSPRNGLDADTQYF. The entire variable domain, with the rest obtained from reference TRBV9 and TRBJ2-3, is as follows: DSGVTQTPKHLITATGQRVTLRCSPRSGDLSVYWYQQSLDQGLQFLIQYYNGEERAKGNILERFSAQQFPDLHSELNLSSLELGDSALYFCASSPRNGLDADTQYFGPGTRLTVL.

The rearrangement links TRBV6-6 to TRBJ1-2; TRBD1 might be the D (6 bases). Germline CDR1 is MNHNY and CDR2 is SVGAGI (reference sequence). This CDR3 is 14 amino acids long. Trimming removed 6 bases at V and 0 bases at J, with 11 bases between. CDR3 nucleotide sequence: TGTGCCAGCAGCTGGGGACAAGCTAACTATGGCTACACCTTC. It codes for CASSWGQANYGYTF.

This clonotype was recorded a few times. The genes are TRBV15 and TRBJ1-3; no clear D gene. This CDR3 contains 14 residues. Germline CDR1 is LNHNV and CDR2 is YYDKDF (reference sequence). Trimming took off 6 bases at V and 3 bases at J, with 12 bases between the two ends. The CDR3 reads CATSNILFGNTIYF. For the CDR3, the DNA is TGTGCCACCAGTAACATTCTCTTTGGAAACACCATATATTTT.

The chain joins TRBV9 to TRBJ2-4; 7 bases line up with TRBD1. Germline V gene lookup returns CDR1 SGDLS and CDR2 YYNGEE. Trimming removed 8 bases from V and 3 bases from J; junction bases left unmatched: 5. This CDR3 is 13 amino acids long. In nucleotides, the CDR3 is TGTGCCAGGATCGGGACAGACAAAAACATTCAGTACTTC. Encoded protein: CARIGTDKNIQYF. Looking up the rest from reference TRBV9 and TRBJ2-4 gives the full variable domain: DSGVTQTPKHLITATGQRVTLRCSPRSGDLSVYWYQQSLDQGLQFLIQYYNGEERAKGNILERFSAQQFPDLHSELNLSSLELGDSALYFCARIGTDKNIQYFGAGTRLSVL.

This rearrangement joins TRBV5-6 to TRBJ2-3; the D gene is possibly TRBD2 (5 bases). The CDR3 is 15 residues long. Trimming took off 1 base at V and 5 bases at J, with 14 bases between the two ends. CDR1 SGHDT and CDR2 YYEEEE come from the germline V gene. The CDR3 DNA is TGTGCCAGCAGCTTGAGGCCTAGAGGAGGAGATACGCAGTATTTT. Amino acids: CASSLRPRGGDTQYF.